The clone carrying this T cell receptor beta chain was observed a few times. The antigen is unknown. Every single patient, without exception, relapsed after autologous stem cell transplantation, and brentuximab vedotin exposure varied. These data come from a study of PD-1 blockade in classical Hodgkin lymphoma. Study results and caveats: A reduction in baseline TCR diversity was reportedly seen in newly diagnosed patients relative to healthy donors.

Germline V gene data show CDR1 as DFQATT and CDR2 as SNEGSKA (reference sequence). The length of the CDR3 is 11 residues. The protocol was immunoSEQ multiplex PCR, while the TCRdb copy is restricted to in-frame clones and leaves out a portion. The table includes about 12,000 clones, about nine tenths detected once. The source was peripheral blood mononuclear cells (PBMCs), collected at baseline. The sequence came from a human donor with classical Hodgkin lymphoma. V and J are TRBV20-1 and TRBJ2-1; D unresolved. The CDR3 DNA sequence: TGCTCAAAGGCGATTAACAATGAGCAGTTCTTC. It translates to CSKAINNEQFF.